Ten or more counts support the clone carrying this T cell receptor beta chain. The antigen is unknown. CDR1 is SGHRS, CDR2 YFSETQ, per germline. This CDR3 spans 14 amino acids. Between the trimmed V and J ends, which lost 6 bases and 0 bases, there was a span of 12 bases. These data are taken from a study of identical twins. Study-wide results and caveats: Zero-insertion results could be subject to partial confounding by invariant MAIT and iNKT cells. There were fewer insertions in abundant cord blood beta clonotypes, but memory repertoires showed no such pattern.

TCRdb analysed the 5' RACE reads with MiXCR anew, one entry per CDR3 protein. This sample has approximately 210,000 distinct CDR3 sequences, with 6.5% found just once. This same sample was also taken into another study, of T cells expressing NK-cell markers. This second study says: Dominance of the CD3+CD56-NKG2C+ fraction by these clonotypes also held in a handful of donors.

The sequenced sample was CD8+ T cells sorted from blood. This TCR was sampled from a woman between 18 and 29 years old in good health. J is TRBJ1-2 and V is TRBV5-1; unclear D gene. The CDR3 reads CASTQVWSNYGYTF. The DNA for the CDR3 is TGCGCCAGCACCCAGGTTTGGTCTAACTATGGCTACACCTTC.